The TCR beta chain under discussion was sequenced for a study of spatial heterogeneity in lung cancer. Study details: After resection, follow-up PBMC samples were sequenced when available, at a median of about 2 years later. Study outcomes and limitations: Follow-up blood showed ubiquitous expanded tumor TCRs less than blood at resection did.

Looked up from germline, CDR1 is SGHRS and CDR2 is YFSETQ. V gave up 0 bases and J gave up 0 bases, with 4 bases separating them. This CDR3 comprises 14 residues. A unique molecular identifier was carried by every single TCR cDNA molecule. Each CDR3 protein is one row after TCRdb ran MiXCR on the 5' RACE reads. The sample carries 50,000 or so distinct CDR3 sequences, approximately 12% recorded once. In this sample, this clonotype turned up a few times. Its antigen is as yet unknown. The time point here: blood at routine non-recurrence follow-up after resection. The clonotype comes from a male donor with early-stage non-small cell lung cancer. Sequencing was performed on PBMCs, taken at follow-up. The genes are TRBV5-1 and TRBJ2-1; no clear D gene. The CDR3 coding sequence is TGCGCCAGCAGCTTGGGTCACTCCTACAATGAGCAGTTCTTC. Its translation is CASSLGHSYNEQFF.